The 22 T cell receptor beta chains given below trace back to one sample, sequenced in a study of PD-L1 blockade in urothelial cancer. The data were produced by immunoSEQ multiplex PCR, yet TCRdb's version contains in-frame clones alone and is incomplete. The sample lists 70,000 to 90,000 clones; 82% were seen once. Specimen: PBMCs, collected around atezolizumab (anti-PD-L1) treatment. The origin of the receptors is a man aged 70-80 years with urothelial cancer.

CDR3 amino acids: CASSIRQGYEAFF. Here the CDR3 DNA reads TGTGCCAGTAGTATCCGACAGGGTTATGAAGCTTTCTTT. J is TRBJ1-1 and V is TRBV19; the match to TRBD1 covers 7 bases. The CDR3 runs to 13 residues. The V segment lost 3 bases and the J segment 7 bases; nucleotides outside the gene matches: 5. Looked up from germline, CDR1 is LNHDA and CDR2 is SQIVND (reference sequence).

V usage is TRBV5-5 and J usage is TRBJ2-3; 10 bases line up with TRBD2. CDR3 length: 15 amino acids. CDR1 and CDR2 (germline): SGHKS, YYEKEE (reference sequence). With 1 base clipped from V and 5 bases from J, the junction kept 4 bases outside the gene matches. For the CDR3, the DNA is TGTGCCAGCAGCTTGCTAGCGGGAGAACAAGATACGCAGTATTTT. Encoded protein: CASSLLAGEQDTQYF.

The rearrangement uses TRBV6-5 and TRBJ1-2; 7 bases line up with TRBD1. This CDR3 has 16 amino acids. Unmatched junction bases numbered 10, after V lost 2 bases and J lost 4 bases. Germline V gene data show CDR1 as MNHEY and CDR2 as SVGAGI. The CDR3 loop reads CASSYDRDSVTYGYTF. CDR3 DNA: TGTGCCAGCAGTTACGATAGGGACAGTGTTACCTATGGCTACACCTTC.

In this sample, this clone turned up a few times. The chain has TRBV7-3 and TRBJ1-1; TRBD1 matches 7 bases. The CDR3 has 15 residues. The germline CDR1 and CDR2 sequences are SGHTA and FQGTGA. V lost 4 bases and J lost 4; bases outside the gene matches: 9. CDR3 coding DNA: TGTGCCAGCAGCTCGACAGGGACCCTGATCACTGAAGCTTTCTTT. Amino acid sequence: CASSSTGTLITEAFF.

This clone was seen many times. The rearrangement joins TRBV5-6 to TRBJ1-5; 8 nucleotides agree with TRBD1. The CDR3 contains 14 residues. Germline CDR1 and CDR2: SGHDT and YYEEEE. The ends lost 4 bases at V and 7 bases at J; junction bases unmatched: 7. This CDR3 reads CASSLGQGGQPQHF. The CDR3 DNA follows: TGTGCCAGCAGCCTAGGACAGGGTGGCCAGCCCCAGCATTTT.

This chain links TRBV13 with TRBJ2-2, with 7 bases that match TRBD2. Germline trimming cut 6 bases from V and 7 bases from J; bases unmatched to any gene: 11. Germline V lookup: CDR1 PRHDT, CDR2 FYEKMQ (reference sequence). This CDR3 contains 15 residues. The CDR3 region has the DNA TGTGCCAGCAGTGAAGGGAGGAGCGGGATCGGGGAGCTGTTTTTT. Protein: CASSEGRSGIGELFF.

This chain links TRBV11-3 with TRBJ2-7; unclear D gene. Trimming took off 3 bases at V and 0 bases at J, with 6 bases between the two ends. Germline V lookup: CDR1 SGHNT, CDR2 YENEEA. The CDR3 covers 13 residues. The CDR3 is CASSFRVSYEQYF. CDR3 nucleotide sequence: TGTGCCAGCAGCTTTCGAGTCTCCTACGAGCAGTACTTC.

The chain has TRBV6-6 and TRBJ2-5, with TRBD2 identical over 11 bases. This CDR3 has 16 amino acids. Germline V CDR1 and CDR2: MNHNY, SVGAGI (reference sequence). Unmatched junction bases numbered 4, after V lost 2 bases and J lost 2 bases. CDR3 bases: TGTGCCAGCAGTTACGGGACTAGCGGAGAGCAAGAGACCCAGTACTTC. This gives the protein CASSYGTSGEQETQYF.

In DNA form, the CDR3 reads TGCGCCAGCAGACCGGGACAGGGTATGCAAGCTTTCTTT. This sequence encodes CASRPGQGMQAFF. The chain combines TRBV5-1 with TRBJ1-1, with TRBD1 matching over 9 bases. The CDR3 is 13 amino acids. In germline, CDR1 is SGHRS, CDR2 YFSETQ. The ends lost 5 bases at V and 9 bases at J; junction bases unmatched: 8.

The chain uses TRBV5-1 and TRBJ2-1, with 9 bases aligning to TRBD2. The CDR3 extends over 15 amino acids. J gave up 3 bases and V 4 bases, and 5 bases lay outside the gene matches. Germline CDR1 reads SGHRS; CDR2 reads YFSETQ. CDR3 residues: CASSGLAGDYNEQFF. The CDR3, as DNA: TGCGCCAGCAGCGGGTTAGCGGGGGACTACAATGAGCAGTTCTTC.

The chain is built from TRBV27 and TRBJ2-1; 9 bases are shared with TRBD2. Germline loops: CDR1 MNHEY, CDR2 SMNVEV (reference sequence). V lost 9 bases, J lost 0 bases, and 15 bases stayed unmatched. The CDR3 runs to 18 residues. CDR3 region: CASYGTSRKQSSYNEQFF. The CDR3 DNA follows: TGTGCCAGTTATGGGACTAGCAGAAAACAAAGCTCCTACAATGAGCAGTTCTTC.

V is TRBV19 and J is TRBJ2-5; TRBD2 matches 7 bases. V was pared by 1 base and J by 4 bases, with 0 bases of the junction left unmatched. There are 13 residues in the CDR3. Germline assignment: CDR1 LNHDA and CDR2 SQIVND (reference sequence). The CDR3 sequence is CASSIGGRETQYF. In DNA, the CDR3 is TGTGCCAGTAGTATAGGCGGGAGAGAGACCCAGTACTTC.

The chain's CDR3 is CASSSHMATGELFF. The CDR3 DNA follows: TGTGCCAGCAGCTCCCACATGGCTACCGGGGAGCTGTTTTTT. The rearrangement links TRBV7-2 to TRBJ2-2, with D unresolved. Per the germline V gene, CDR1 is SGHTA and CDR2 is FQGNSA. The V gene lost 4 bases and the J gene lost 5 bases, with 11 bases spanning the gap. CDR3 length: 14 amino acids.

This sequence joins TRBV6-6 and TRBJ2-7; 7 bases match TRBD1. Germline lookup yields CDR1 MNHNY and CDR2 SVGAGI (reference sequence). The junction had 9 bases not matched to a gene; V was cut back by 6 bases and J by 7 bases. CDR3 length equals 13 residues. This chain's CDR3 is CASSRGQALEQYF. Here the CDR3 DNA reads TGTGCCAGCAGCCGTGGACAGGCCCTTGAGCAGTACTTC.

The genes are TRBV7-8 and TRBJ2-5; 8 bases are a match to TRBD2. The germline CDR1 and CDR2 sequences are SGHVS and FQNEAQ. Losses at the gene ends were 3 bases for V and 4 bases for J; bases not matched to a gene: 10. The CDR3 covers 16 residues. The CDR3 here is CASSLPGLVGRETQYF. CDR3 in DNA: TGTGCCAGCAGCTTGCCGGGACTAGTGGGTCGAGAGACCCAGTACTTC.

The J gene is TRBJ1-2, the V gene TRBV18; D not resolved. The CDR3 extends over 14 amino acids. V lost 0 bases and J 0 bases, leaving 5 bases between the germline ends. Germline V CDR1 and CDR2: KGHSH, LQKENI. CDR3 protein: CASSPPPANYGYTF. The CDR3 DNA reads TGTGCCAGCTCACCACCACCAGCTAACTATGGCTACACCTTC.

The chain couples TRBV10-3 to TRBJ1-6; no clear D gene. Trimming pared 6 bases from V and 7 bases from J, leaving 16 bases between. The CDR3 runs to 15 residues. The V gene's germline CDR1 is ENHRY and CDR2 SYGVKD. CDR3 sequence reads: CAISEGSGGNSPLHF. In DNA, the CDR3 is TGTGCCATCAGCGAGGGTTCGGGTGGAAATTCACCCCTCCACTTT.

The J gene is TRBJ2-5, the V gene TRBV6-5; the match to TRBD1 covers 9 bases. The J segment lost 5 bases and the V segment lost 5 bases, leaving 9 bases of the junction unmatched. This CDR3 is built from 15 residues. Looked up from germline, CDR1 is MNHEY and CDR2 is SVGAGI. CDR3 residues: CASSHRTGARETQYF. Here the CDR3 DNA reads TGTGCCAGCAGTCACCGGACAGGGGCGAGGGAGACCCAGTACTTC.

V and J are TRBV6-1 and TRBJ1-1; D remains ambiguous. V was clipped by 4 bases and J by 5 bases, with 11 bases between them. The CDR3 length is 13 residues. The germline CDR1 and CDR2 sequences are MNHNS and SASEGT. Here the CDR3 reads CASSVLGGTEAFF. CDR3 bases: TGTGCCAGCAGTGTTCTTGGAGGGACTGAAGCTTTCTTT.

The rearrangement uses TRBV23-1 and TRBJ2-7; D may be TRBD1 (6 bases). TRBV23-1 is identified as an open reading frame with a role that is uncertain. The CDR3 spans 14 residues. V was shortened by 1 base and J by 4 bases, with 11 bases between the two germline ends. In nucleotides, the CDR3 is TGCGCCAGCAGTCAATGGCAGGGGCTGTACGAGCAGTACTTC. This gives the protein CASSQWQGLYEQYF.

The chain is built from TRBV27 and TRBJ2-3, with 7 positions matching TRBD1. The CDR3 contains 12 residues. CDR1 is MNHEY, CDR2 SMNVEV, per germline (reference sequence). The V gene end was trimmed by 5 bases and the J gene end by 6 bases; junction bases not matched to a gene: 2. CDR3 region: CASSPQGDTQYF. For the CDR3, the DNA is TGTGCCAGCAGTCCACAGGGGGATACGCAGTATTTT.

This clone came up a few times. This chain joins TRBV16 and TRBJ1-2, with D unresolved. Germline V gene lookup returns CDR1 KGHSY and CDR2 FQNENV. Deletions cut 0 bases from V and 0 bases from J, with 8 bases between. The CDR3 totals 15 residues. The CDR3 sequence: CASSQSALANYGYTF. As DNA, the CDR3 is TGTGCCAGCAGCCAATCGGCCCTGGCTAACTATGGCTACACCTTC.